This T cell receptor (beta chain) was documented in a study of OX40 agonist ivuxolimab in advanced cancers. Study overall: A male proportion of around 86% was recorded, with mean age approximately 60 years and range about 23 to 90.

Blood draws occurred at baseline, cycle 4 day 1, and cycle 7 day 1. Method: immunoSEQ multiplex PCR; TCRdb's copy keeps in-frame clones and lacks some. The sample has approximately 50,000 clones; approximately 91% are singletons. The CDR3 has 15 residues. With 2 bases clipped from V and 8 bases from J, the junction kept 9 bases outside the gene matches. Per germline, CDR1 SGHTA and CDR2 FQGTGA. The source material was CD4+ or CD8+ T cells sorted from blood, sampled in a trial of the OX40 agonist ivuxolimab. The chain recombines TRBV7-3 with TRBJ2-1, with TRBD2 matching over 7 bases. The TCR originated in an adult with an advanced solid tumor such as melanoma, head and neck, liver or kidney cancer. The CDR3 nucleotides read TGTGCCAGCAGCTTAGAGGCTAGCGGCCAATATGAGCAGTTCTTC. Protein: CASSLEASGQYEQFF. The variable domain in full, completed from reference TRBV7-3 and TRBJ2-1, reads GAGVSQTPSNKVTEKGKYVELRCDPISGHTALYWYRQSLGQGPEFLIYFQGTGAADDSGLPNDRFFAVRPEGSVSTLKIQRTERGDSAVYLCASSLEASGQYEQFFGPGTRLTVL.